This passage covers 28 T cell receptor beta chains from one sample sequenced in a study of cytomegalovirus exposure and HLA in healthy donors (dated by TCRdb to the late 2010s). Receptor libraries were prepared by the immunoSEQ multiplex PCR assay. For the multiplex PCR, a mixture combining 60 forward primers for TCR Vbeta segments and 13 reverse primers for TCR Jbeta segments was used. TCRdb limited this immuneACCESS table to in-frame rearrangements with V and J called. A share of clones is missing; checked studies link under half to unresolved V genes, and the rest is unexplained. The sample contains 150,000 to 200,000 clones, more than 60% of them found a single time. The top ten constitute 3.1% of the sample. Material for sequencing was PBMCs. The receptor set was obtained from a female donor in good health and CMV-seronegative.

The rearrangement uses TRBV6-5 and TRBJ2-7, with 9 positions matching TRBD2. The ends lost 4 bases at V and 4 bases at J; junction bases unmatched: 8. Germline V CDR1 and CDR2: MNHEY, SVGAGI. The CDR3 consists of 15 residues. This CDR3 is CASSSLAGVSYEQYF. The CDR3 DNA reads as TGTGCCAGCAGTTCCTTAGCGGGAGTCTCTTACGAGCAGTACTTC.

A single count supports this clone. The chain is built from TRBV12-5 and TRBJ1-5; no firm D call. The V gene's germline CDR1 is LGHNT and CDR2 FRNRAP. Deletions cut 7 bases from V and 7 bases from J, with 11 bases between. The CDR3 contains 12 residues. CDR3 residues: CASAPGRQPQHF. CDR3 DNA: TGTGCTAGTGCCCCCGGGAGGCAGCCCCAGCATTTT.

This clone was seen a few times. The V call is TRBV19, the J call TRBJ2-1, with 7 bases identical to TRBD1. The germline CDR1 and CDR2 sequences are LNHDA and SQIVND (reference sequence). This CDR3 is 15 amino acids long. The V segment lost 4 bases and the J segment 10 bases; nucleotides outside the gene matches: 13. The CDR3 here is CASSRSTGSLREQFF. The DNA for the CDR3 is TGTGCCAGTAGTAGATCGACAGGGAGCCTTCGGGAGCAGTTCTTC.

The CDR3 DNA sequence: TGTGCCAGCTCACCGAATAGAGGGGGCGATCAGCCCCAGCATTTT. This encodes CASSPNRGGDQPQHF. The V gene is TRBV18, the J gene TRBJ1-5; 7 nucleotides match TRBD1. The V gene end was trimmed by 3 bases and the J gene end by 5 bases; junction bases not matched to a gene: 7. The CDR3 contains 15 residues. Germline lookup yields CDR1 KGHSH and CDR2 LQKENI.

This clone was seen only a few times. The V gene is TRBV6-5, the J gene TRBJ1-2; the D gene is possibly TRBD1 (6 bases). CDR1 is MNHEY, CDR2 SVGAGI, per germline. Between the trimmed V and J ends, which lost 8 bases and 7 bases, there was a span of 11 bases. This CDR3 contains 11 residues. CDR3 coding DNA: TGTGCCAGCCGAAGGGGGTTTGGCTACACCTTC. Translating gives CASRRGFGYTF.

This clone was seen only a few times. The J gene is TRBJ2-1, the V gene TRBV10-3; D perhaps matches TRBD1 (7 bases). The CDR3 is made up of 14 amino acids. Trimming cost V 4 bases and J 5 bases, with 12 bases left between them. The germline CDR1 and CDR2 sequences are ENHRY and SYGVKD. The CDR3 sequence is CAISGRDRDNEQFF. The CDR3 DNA reads TGTGCCATCAGTGGGCGGGACAGAGACAATGAGCAGTTCTTC.

The chain employs TRBV21-1 and TRBJ2-1; the D call in the table, TRBD2, was not verified against the DNA. TRBV21-1 is reported as a pseudogene. CDR3 length: 17 residues. CDR3 amino acids: CASSKEVVAGRYNEQFF. In nucleotides, the CDR3 is TGTGCCAGCAGCAAAGAGGTCGTAGCGGGAAGGTACAATGAGCAGTTCTTC.

This chain connects TRBV19 to TRBJ2-2; 9 bases line up with TRBD2. CDR3 size: 16 residues. CDR1 and CDR2 (germline): LNHDA, SQIVND (reference sequence). V shed 4 bases, J shed 0 bases, and the junction held 3 bases outside the gene matches. The CDR3 DNA reads TGTGCCAGTAGTAGGGGGACTAGCACGAACACCGGGGAGCTGTTTTTT. Protein: CASSRGTSTNTGELFF. Drawing the rest from reference TRBV19 and TRBJ2-2, the complete variable domain is DGGITQSPKYLFRKEGQNVTLSCEQNLNHDAMYWYRQDPGQGLRLIYYSQIVNDFQKGDIAEGYSVSREKKESFPLTVTSAQKNPTAFYLCASSRGTSTNTGELFFGEGSRLTVL.

DNA for the CDR3: TGTGCCAGCAGTGAAGAAGGGGTTCCGGGCAATCAGCCCCAGCATTTT. Translation: CASSEEGVPGNQPQHF. The rearrangement joins TRBV6-1 to TRBJ1-5, with D perhaps matching TRBD1 (5 bases). V gave up 1 base and J gave up 2 bases, with 12 bases separating them. Germline CDR1 is MNHNS and CDR2 is SASEGT. This CDR3 is 16 amino acids long.

The chain employs TRBV28 and TRBJ2-3; the D is unclear. CDR3 length equals 13 residues. Trimming stripped 1 base from V and 8 bases from J, with 10 bases between. CDR1 MDHEN and CDR2 SYDVKM come from the germline V gene. CDR3 residues: CASSLSAFGTQYF. DNA of the CDR3: TGTGCCAGCAGTTTATCCGCGTTCGGTACGCAGTATTTT.

The gene calls are TRBV28 and TRBJ2-5; TRBD2 matches at 14 bases. The J call may be faulty, since TRBJ2-7 better matches the DNA end. The germline CDR1 and CDR2 sequences are MDHEN and SYDVKM. CDR3 length: 18 residues. The CDR3 DNA reads as TGTGCCAGCAGTTCCGGACTAGCGGGGGGTGCCTCCTCCTACGAGCAGTACTTC. Its translation is CASSSGLAGGASSYEQYF.

This chain uses TRBV5-1 with TRBJ2-5; 9 bases align to TRBD1. Per germline, CDR1 SGHRS and CDR2 YFSETQ. There are 16 residues in the CDR3. The V gene end was trimmed by 0 bases and the J gene end by 4 bases; junction bases not matched to a gene: 7. CDR3: CASSLAGQGVRETQYF. The CDR3 bases are TGCGCCAGCAGCTTGGCGGGACAGGGCGTTCGAGAGACCCAGTACTTC.

This clone was recorded a few times. The chain carries TRBV7-2 and TRBJ2-7, with TRBD1 matching over 11 bases. Germline CDR1 SGHTA, CDR2 FQGNSA. CDR3 length: 17 residues. The V gene end was trimmed by 1 base and the J gene end by 0 bases; junction bases not matched to a gene: 5. The CDR3 DNA follows: TGTGCCAGCAGCTTAGGGACAGGGGGCTTCAGCTCCTACGAGCAGTACTTC. This codes for CASSLGTGGFSSYEQYF.

The V call is TRBV11-3, the J call TRBJ1-1; D perhaps matches TRBD1 (5 bases). The CDR3 contains 14 residues. From germline, CDR1 is SGHNT and CDR2 YENEEA. Deletions cut 1 base from V and 4 bases from J, with 10 bases between. CDR3 amino acids: CASSLGRGSTEAFF. The CDR3 bases are TGTGCCAGCAGCTTAGGGAGGGGAAGCACTGAAGCTTTCTTT. Full variable domain (rest looked up from reference TRBV11-3 and TRBJ1-1): EAGVVQSPRYKIIEKKQPVAFWCNPISGHNTLYWYLQNLGQGPELLIRYENEEAVDDSQLPKDRFSAERLKGVDSTLKIQPAELGDSAVYLCASSLGRGSTEAFFGQGTRLTVV.

This sequence joins TRBV15 and TRBJ2-6; 11 bases map to TRBD1. The CDR3 extends over 17 amino acids. Per the germline V gene, CDR1 is LNHNV and CDR2 is YYDKDF (reference sequence). V shed 3 bases and J 4 bases; nucleotides not matched to a gene: 5. The CDR3 reads CATSSRTGGSGANVLTF. The CDR3 DNA reads as TGTGCCACCAGCAGTCGGACAGGGGGCTCCGGGGCCAACGTCCTGACTTTC.

This chain links TRBV30 with TRBJ2-1; the D gene is possibly TRBD2 (6 bases). Looked up from germline, CDR1 is GTSNPN and CDR2 is SVGIG (reference sequence). The germline V and J ends were trimmed by 3 bases and 3 bases, with 15 bases remaining between them. This CDR3 region has 15 residues. The CDR3 loop reads CAWSLGEVLYNEQFF. The CDR3 DNA follows: TGTGCCTGGAGCCTGGGGGAGGTACTCTACAATGAGCAGTTCTTC.

The chain couples TRBV6-4 to TRBJ2-1; 12 positions agree with TRBD2. V trimming: 6 bases; J trimming: 10 bases; junction bases outside the gene matches: 4. Germline assignment: CDR1 MRHNA and CDR2 SNTAGT. The CDR3 has 13 amino acids. The CDR3 DNA sequence: TGTGCCAGCAGCTTCGGACTAGCGGGAGAGCAGTTCTTC. Encoded protein: CASSFGLAGEQFF.

The chain uses TRBV11-2 and TRBJ1-2; 7 bases fit TRBD1. From germline, CDR1 is SGHAT and CDR2 FQNNGV. Germline trimming cut 5 bases from V and 4 bases from J; bases unmatched to any gene: 10. The CDR3 spans 15 residues. The CDR3, as DNA: TGTGCCAGCAGCGACCGCCCTGGACAGGCCTATGGCTACACCTTC. As protein: CASSDRPGQAYGYTF.

This sequence joins TRBV28 and TRBJ2-2; a possible D gene is TRBD1 (7 bases). This CDR3 region has 15 residues. Trimming removed 6 bases at V and 3 bases at J, with 14 bases between. Germline V gene lookup returns CDR1 MDHEN and CDR2 SYDVKM. CDR3 sequence: CASSSGGFDTGELFF. The CDR3 region has the DNA TGTGCCAGCAGCTCAGGGGGGTTTGACACCGGGGAGCTGTTTTTT.

Only one count was recorded for this clone. The chain couples TRBV5-6 to TRBJ1-2; 12 nucleotides line up with TRBD1. Losses at the gene ends were 4 bases for V and 3 bases for J; bases not matched to a gene: 13. The CDR3 contains 18 residues. Germline V gene sequence: CDR1 SGHDT, CDR2 YYEEEE. CDR3 sequence: CASSKLPGTGGGDYGYTF. CDR3 nucleotide sequence: TGTGCCAGCAGCAAACTCCCCGGGACAGGGGGCGGCGACTATGGCTACACCTTC.

V usage is TRBV19 and J usage is TRBJ1-1, with D possibly matching TRBD1 (5 bases). V lost 1 base and J 1 base, leaving 10 bases between the germline ends. This CDR3 is 15 amino acids long. CDR1 and CDR2 (germline): LNHDA, SQIVND (reference sequence). Here the CDR3 reads CASSIGQIRNTEAFF. The CDR3 region has the DNA TGTGCCAGTAGTATAGGACAGATCCGGAACACTGAAGCTTTCTTT.

V gene TRBV5-1 combines with J gene TRBJ2-5; 9 bases map to TRBD2. Trimming cost V 7 bases and J 7 bases; bases outside gene matches: 8. The CDR3 contains 13 residues. Germline V gene lookup returns CDR1 SGHRS and CDR2 YFSETQ. The CDR3 DNA reads TGCGCCAGCTCCGAGAGCGGGGGGATGACCCAGTACTTC. Translating gives CASSESGGMTQYF.

This clone has only a few counts. The genes are TRBV30 and TRBJ1-1; D perhaps matches TRBD1 (6 bases). CDR1 and CDR2 from the germline V gene are GTSNPN and SVGIG (reference sequence). The CDR3 is 14 amino acids. Deletions cut 2 bases from V and 1 base from J, with 11 bases between. CDR3 protein: CAWSPRGGNTEAFF. CDR3 coding DNA: TGTGCCTGGAGTCCCAGGGGCGGGAACACTGAAGCTTTCTTT. The full variable domain, rest sourced from reference TRBV30 and TRBJ1-1, is SQTIHQWPATLVQPVGSPLSLECTVEGTSNPNLYWYRQAAGRGLQLLFYSVGIGQISSEVPQNLSASRPQDRQFILSSKKLLLSDSGFYLCAWSPRGGNTEAFFGQGTRLTVV.

The chain is built from TRBV5-4 and TRBJ1-2; 7 bases match TRBD1. Germline V gene sequence: CDR1 SGHNT, CDR2 YYREEE (reference sequence). CDR3 length: 11 amino acids. The ends lost 0 bases at V and 13 bases at J; junction bases unmatched: 3. CDR3: CASSLGQGSTF. For the CDR3, the DNA is TGTGCCAGCAGCTTGGGACAGGGAAGCACCTTC.

The chain combines TRBV5-6 with TRBJ1-3; 12 bases map to TRBD1. Germline CDR1 reads SGHDT; CDR2 reads YYEEEE. CDR3 length equals 19 residues. With V trimmed by 5 bases and J by 0 bases, 12 bases remained unmatched. CDR3 DNA: TGTGCCAGCAGTTTACCCGGGACAGGGGGCCCCCACTCTGGAAACACCATATATTTT. This encodes CASSLPGTGGPHSGNTIYF.

Comments on this clone: Germline and junction disagree at one end, which may indicate a read error. This chain connects TRBV28 to TRBJ1-5, with 10 bases that match TRBD1. The germline gives CDR1 MDHEN, CDR2 SYDVKM. This CDR3 comprises 15 residues. The CDR3 DNA is TGTGCCAGCCTGGACAGGGGGGTACTTAATCGGCCCCAGCATTTT. This translates into CASLDRGVLNRPQHF.

The rearrangement links TRBV29-1 to TRBJ2-6; 7 nucleotides line up with TRBD1. Germline V gives CDR1 SQVTM, CDR2 ANQGSEA. The CDR3 consists of 14 residues. With 4 bases clipped from V and 4 bases from J, the junction kept 4 bases outside the gene matches. CDR3 loop: CSVGTGVGANVLTF. The CDR3 bases are TGCAGCGTTGGAACAGGGGTAGGGGCCAACGTCCTGACTTTC. The full variable domain, completed using reference TRBV29-1 and TRBJ2-6, is SAVISQKPSRDICQRGTSLTIQCQVDSQVTMMFWYRQQPGQSLTLIATANQGSEATYESGFVIDKFPISRPNLTFSTLTVSNMSPEDSSIYLCSVGTGVGANVLTFGAGSRLTVL.

This clone was picked up one time. The J gene is TRBJ1-1, the V gene TRBV7-2; TRBD1 aligns across 7 bases. V gave up 1 base and J gave up 0 bases; unmatched junction bases: 11. The CDR3 runs 18 residues. Germline CDR1 SGHTA, CDR2 FQGNSA. CDR3 DNA sequence: TGTGCCAGCAGCTTAGTGGGGACAGACTTCTCCATGAACACTGAAGCTTTCTTT. This gives the protein CASSLVGTDFSMNTEAFF.